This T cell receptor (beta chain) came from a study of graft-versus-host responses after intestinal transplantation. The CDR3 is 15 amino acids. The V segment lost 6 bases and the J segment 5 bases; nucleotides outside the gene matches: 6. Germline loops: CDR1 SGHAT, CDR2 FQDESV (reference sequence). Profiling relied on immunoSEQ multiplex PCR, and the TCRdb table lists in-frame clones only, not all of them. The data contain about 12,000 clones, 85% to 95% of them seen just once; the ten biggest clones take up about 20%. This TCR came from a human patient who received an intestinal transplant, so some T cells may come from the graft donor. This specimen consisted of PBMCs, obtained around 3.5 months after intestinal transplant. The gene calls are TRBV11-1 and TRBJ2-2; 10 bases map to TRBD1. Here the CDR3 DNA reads TGTGCCAGCAGGGCCGGGACAGGGGAAACCGGGGAGCTGTTTTTT. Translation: CASRAGTGETGELFF.